Listed below are T cell receptor beta chains from one sample, sequenced in a study of cytomegalovirus exposure and HLA in healthy donors. Using immunoSEQ multiplex PCR, the repertoire was profiled, and TCRdb retains in-frame clones only, with some absent. Of fewer than 200,000 clones in the sample, roughly 79% were seen once. The material sequenced was PBMCs. The receptors derive from a woman in her forties or fifties in good health and CMV-seropositive. Each CDR3 is given with its conserved first and last residue. Each record gives: J gene, clone size, V gene, D gene, CDR3 protein, CDR3 DNA. D genes are given only for firm matches. Clone size is shown for a subset of rows, as once, few, many or a class of expanded clone.

J gene: TRBJ2-7; clone size: -; V gene: TRBV18; D gene: TRBD2; CDR3 protein: CASSPQWEGNSYEQYF; CDR3 DNA: TGTGCCAGCTCACCACAATGGGAGGGCAACTCCTACGAGCAGTACTTC
J gene: TRBJ1-2; clone size: few; V gene: TRBV6-6; D gene: -; CDR3 protein: CASSAQGGRIGYTF; CDR3 DNA: TGTGCCAGCAGTGCACAGGGCGGGCGTATAGGCTACACCTTC
J gene: TRBJ2-7; clone size: -; V gene: TRBV6-1; D gene: TRBD2; CDR3 protein: CASIYSGGSSYEQYF; CDR3 DNA: TGTGCCAGCATCTATAGCGGGGGGAGCTCCTACGAGCAGTACTTC
J gene: TRBJ2-3; clone size: -; V gene: TRBV19; D gene: TRBD2; CDR3 protein: CASSEMRSGGADTQYF; CDR3 DNA: TGTGCCAGTAGTGAGATGAGGAGCGGGGGGGCGGATACGCAGTATTTT
J gene: TRBJ2-7; clone size: -; V gene: TRBV5-6; D gene: TRBD1; CDR3 protein: CASSRTGEGDYEQYF; CDR3 DNA: TGTGCCAGCAGCCGGACAGGGGAAGGGGACTACGAGCAGTACTTC
J gene: TRBJ1-5; clone size: -; V gene: TRBV6-1; D gene: -; CDR3 protein: CASRGTGPRQPQHF; CDR3 DNA: TGTGCCAGCAGGGGAACAGGCCCCAGGCAGCCCCAGCATTTT
J gene: TRBJ1-1; clone size: -; V gene: TRBV18; D gene: -; CDR3 protein: CASSPGQVVTEAFF; CDR3 DNA: TGTGCCAGCTCACCTGGCCAGGTGGTCACTGAAGCTTTCTTT
J gene: TRBJ2-5; clone size: -; V gene: TRBV7-6; D gene: -; CDR3 protein: CASSLVAGGETQYF; CDR3 DNA: TGTGCCAGCAGCTTAGTAGCCGGCGGGGAGACCCAGTACTTC
J gene: TRBJ2-4; clone size: -; V gene: TRBV5-6; D gene: -; CDR3 protein: CASSPRGRENIQYF; CDR3 DNA: TGTGCCAGCAGCCCGAGGGGGAGGGAAAACATTCAGTACTTC
J gene: TRBJ1-1; clone size: -; V gene: TRBV2; D gene: -; CDR3 protein: CASSEALGEGNTEAFF; CDR3 DNA: TGTGCCAGCAGTGAAGCGCTTGGGGAGGGGAACACTGAAGCTTTCTTT
J gene: TRBJ2-1; clone size: -; V gene: TRBV5-6; D gene: -; CDR3 protein: CASSSTRDSGHSGEQFF; CDR3 DNA: TGTGCCAGCAGCTCGACCCGGGACTCGGGTCACAGTGGTGAGCAGTTCTTC
J gene: TRBJ1-5; clone size: -; V gene: TRBV28; D gene: TRBD1; CDR3 protein: CASSLVTGASNQPQHF; CDR3 DNA: TGTGCCAGCAGTTTAGTTACAGGGGCTAGCAATCAGCCCCAGCATTTT
J gene: TRBJ1-1; clone size: -; V gene: TRBV5-1; D gene: -; CDR3 protein: CASSLVPMRITNTEAFF; CDR3 DNA: TGCGCCAGCAGCTTGGTTCCCATGAGGATTACGAACACTGAAGCTTTCTTT
J gene: TRBJ2-7; clone size: -; V gene: TRBV7-2; D gene: TRBD1; CDR3 protein: CASSSAWGQGYYEQYF; CDR3 DNA: TGTGCCAGCAGCTCCGCCTGGGGACAGGGATACTACGAGCAGTACTTC
J gene: TRBJ2-1; clone size: -; V gene: TRBV20-1; D gene: -; CDR3 protein: CSARTDNEQFF; CDR3 DNA: TGCAGTGCTAGAACAGACAATGAGCAGTTCTTC
J gene: TRBJ2-2; clone size: -; V gene: TRBV30; D gene: TRBD1; CDR3 protein: CAWSPMGQENTGELFF; CDR3 DNA: TGTGCCTGGAGTCCGATGGGACAGGAGAACACCGGGGAGCTGTTTTTT
J gene: TRBJ2-1; clone size: -; V gene: TRBV20-1; D gene: -; CDR3 protein: CSASYYNEQFF; CDR3 DNA: TGCAGTGCTAGTTACTACAATGAGCAGTTCTTC
J gene: TRBJ1-2; clone size: -; V gene: TRBV7-9; D gene: -; CDR3 protein: CASSLPPPNGYTF; CDR3 DNA: TGTGCCAGCAGCTTACCCCCCCCAAATGGCTACACCTTC
J gene: TRBJ2-1; clone size: -; V gene: TRBV19; D gene: -; CDR3 protein: CASSIDEAGSYNEQFF; CDR3 DNA: TGTGCCAGTAGTATAGATGAAGCAGGGTCCTACAATGAGCAGTTCTTC
J gene: TRBJ2-7; clone size: -; V gene: TRBV10-1; D gene: TRBD1; CDR3 protein: CASSGQGYEQYF; CDR3 DNA: TGCGCCAGCAGTGGACAGGGTTACGAGCAGTACTTC
J gene: TRBJ2-3; clone size: -; V gene: TRBV7-2; D gene: TRBD2; CDR3 protein: CASRLGLTTDTQYF; CDR3 DNA: TGTGCCAGCAGACTGGGACTAACCACAGATACGCAGTATTTT
J gene: TRBJ2-5; clone size: -; V gene: TRBV7-6; D gene: -; CDR3 protein: CASSLAGYAETQYF; CDR3 DNA: TGTGCCAGCAGCCTCGCGGGGTACGCGGAGACCCAGTACTTC
J gene: TRBJ1-3; clone size: -; V gene: TRBV5-4; D gene: -; CDR3 protein: CASSLGGAEGNTIYF; CDR3 DNA: TGTGCCAGCAGCTTAGGGGGGGCTGAAGGAAACACCATATATTTT
J gene: TRBJ2-3; clone size: -; V gene: TRBV27; D gene: -; CDR3 protein: CASSPSPNSYRVGTDTQYF; CDR3 DNA: TGTGCCAGCAGTCCCTCGCCCAACAGCTACAGGGTAGGCACAGATACGCAGTATTTT
J gene: TRBJ2-6; clone size: once; V gene: TRBV5-1; D gene: TRBD1; CDR3 protein: CASSYAGQGSGANVLTF; CDR3 DNA: TGCGCCAGCAGCTATGCAGGACAGGGGTCTGGGGCCAACGTCCTGACTTTC
J gene: TRBJ2-1; clone size: few; V gene: TRBV7-9; D gene: -; CDR3 protein: CSSSLTLNEQFF; CDR3 DNA: TGTTCCAGCAGCTTAACTTTAAATGAGCAGTTCTTC
J gene: TRBJ1-5; clone size: -; V gene: TRBV18; D gene: -; CDR3 protein: CASSPQGVSNQPQHF; CDR3 DNA: TGTGCCAGCTCACCACAGGGGGTCAGCAATCAGCCCCAGCATTTT
J gene: TRBJ1-4; clone size: few; V gene: TRBV28; D gene: TRBD1; CDR3 protein: CASKSGQGREKLFF; CDR3 DNA: TGTGCCAGCAAGTCCGGACAGGGGAGGGAAAAACTGTTTTTT
J gene: TRBJ2-5; clone size: -; V gene: TRBV10-3; D gene: -; CDR3 protein: CAISEGGAQETQYF; CDR3 DNA: TGTGCCATCAGTGAGGGAGGGGCCCAAGAGACCCAGTACTTC
J gene: TRBJ1-1; clone size: -; V gene: TRBV7-2; D gene: -; CDR3 protein: CASSLPGAAGEAFF; CDR3 DNA: TGTGCCAGCAGCTTACCAGGGGCCGCGGGTGAAGCTTTCTTT
J gene: TRBJ1-1; clone size: -; V gene: TRBV19; D gene: TRBD1; CDR3 protein: CASRLTGAEAFF; CDR3 DNA: TGTGCCAGTAGGTTGACAGGGGCTGAAGCTTTCTTT
J gene: TRBJ1-1; clone size: -; V gene: TRBV7-2; D gene: -; CDR3 protein: CASSPIDRGAVAFF; CDR3 DNA: TGTGCCAGCAGCCCCATAGATCGGGGTGCGGTAGCTTTCTTT
J gene: TRBJ1-2; clone size: -; V gene: TRBV6-1; D gene: TRBD1; CDR3 protein: CASSEADREVGYTF; CDR3 DNA: TGTGCCAGCAGTGAAGCCGACAGGGAGGTTGGCTACACCTTC
J gene: TRBJ2-7; clone size: -; V gene: TRBV7-2; D gene: TRBD2; CDR3 protein: CASSLAPLGLAGVGDVEQYF; CDR3 DNA: TGTGCCAGCAGCTTAGCCCCCTTGGGGCTAGCGGGAGTGGGTGATGTCGAGCAGTACTTC
J gene: TRBJ2-5; clone size: once; V gene: TRBV5-5; D gene: -; CDR3 protein: CASSLAYGQETQYF; CDR3 DNA: TGTGCCAGCAGCTTGGCGTACGGCCAAGAGACCCAGTACTTC